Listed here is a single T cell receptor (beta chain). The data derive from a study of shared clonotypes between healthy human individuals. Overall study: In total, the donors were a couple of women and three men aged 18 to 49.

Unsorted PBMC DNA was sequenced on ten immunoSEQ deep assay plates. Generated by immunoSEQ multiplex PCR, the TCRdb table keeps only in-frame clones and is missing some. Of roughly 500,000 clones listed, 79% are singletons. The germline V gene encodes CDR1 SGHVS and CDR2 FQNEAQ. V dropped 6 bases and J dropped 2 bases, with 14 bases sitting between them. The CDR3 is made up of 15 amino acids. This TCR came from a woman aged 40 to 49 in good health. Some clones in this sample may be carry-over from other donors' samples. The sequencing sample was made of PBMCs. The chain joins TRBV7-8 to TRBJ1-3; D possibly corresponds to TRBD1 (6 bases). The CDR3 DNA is TGTGCCAGCAGACCGGCGGGGGGGCCTGGAAACACCATATATTTT. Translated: CASRPAGGPGNTIYF.